Described below is a single T cell receptor (beta chain) sequence and its context. The data were obtained in a study of blood T cell repertoires in COVID-19. V lost 2 bases, J lost 9 bases, and 11 bases lay in between. This CDR3 comprises 12 residues. CDR1 and CDR2 from the germline V gene are GTSNPN and SVGIG (reference sequence). Measured with immunoSEQ multiplex PCR; TCRdb has only the in-frame clones, and not every one. This table has 150,000 to 200,000 clones, around 84% appearing once. Source material: peripheral blood. The sequence was obtained from a woman older than 75 with acute or convalescent COVID-19. The chain couples TRBV30 to TRBJ2-1; D call uncertain. In nucleotides, the CDR3 is TGTGCCTGGAGTAAAGGTGGGCCTGAGCAGTTCTTC. Amino acids: CAWSKGGPEQFF.